This T cell receptor (beta chain) was captured in a study of shared clonotypes between healthy human individuals. Free of recent acute infections or vaccinations, the donors were healthy HIV-negative adults. The V segment lost 6 bases and the J segment 2 bases; nucleotides outside the gene matches: 5. The CDR3 contains 15 residues. CDR1 and CDR2 (germline): MGHRA, YSYEKL. Assay: immunoSEQ multiplex PCR; the TCRdb copy retains only in-frame clones and omits some. The data contain hundreds of thousands of clones, 90% to 97% of them singletons. The sequenced sample consisted of naive CD4+ T cells sorted from blood. The subset denotes: CD45RA+ positively selected. The source of this sequence is a woman in her twenties or thirties in good health. The chain combines TRBV4-1 with TRBJ2-7; 12 bases are a match to TRBD2. CDR3 nucleotides: TGCGCCAGCAGAAGGACTAGCGGGACCGCCTACGAGCAGTACTTC. Translation: CASRRTSGTAYEQYF.